The sequence of this TCR beta chain was determined in a study of human T cells and chemical hapten exposure. TCRdb independently ran MiXCR on the RACE reads; one entry per CDR3 protein. Of fewer than 100,000 distinct CDR3 sequences in the sample, around 10% were seen once. Described time point: patch test 2, 6 weeks after DPC sensitization. As for treatment: therapeutic diphenylcyclopropenone sensitization with weekly scalp DPC. The CDR3 has 14 amino acids. From germline, CDR1 is SGHNT and CDR2 YYREEE (reference sequence). Trimming removed 4 bases from V and 6 bases from J, with 13 bases in between. Sequencing was performed on whole blood, taken in connection with sensitization to the hapten diphenylcyclopropenone (DPC). The receptor comes from a man aged 18-30 years with alopecia areata. Some clones in this sample may be carry-over from other donors' samples. The chain recombines TRBV5-4 with TRBJ2-2, with D possibly matching TRBD1 (6 bases). The CDR3 protein is CASSGGPDAGELFF. The CDR3 DNA follows: TGTGCCAGCAGCGGGGGCCCTGACGCCGGGGAGCTGTTTTTT.